This entry is about one TCR beta chain. What it binds is unknown. An end of the junction differs from the germline gene, which may be a read error. Amplified TCR beta CDR3 regions came from RNA transcripts. The TCR CDR3 was amplified in a first-round RT-PCR using the HTBI primer set. TCRdb reanalysed the multiplex PCR reads using MiXCR and keeps one entry per CDR3 protein. The sample includes about 360,000 distinct CDR3 sequences, roughly 14% of them seen just once. There are 12 residues in the CDR3. The V gene's germline CDR1 is SGHAT and CDR2 FQDESV (reference sequence). Criteria for exclusion of patients were uncontrolled infection, other autoimmune disease, pregnancy or lactation. The PBMCs were sourced from fresh peripheral blood (about 9.7 ml). These data come from a study of T cells in Graves' hyperthyroidism and ophthalmopathy. Study details: Blood from the periphery was taken at initial diagnosis, before any treatment.

Study outcomes and limitations: Appearing also in blood were most of the thyroid clonotypes expanded above 0.001.

The chain joins TRBV11-1 to TRBJ2-7; D call uncertain. The receptor's source is a man under 40 with Graves' hyperthyroidism that later progressed to Graves' ophthalmopathy. Sequencing was performed on blood. The CDR3 spells CANSLSVYEQYF. The CDR3 bases are TGTGCCAACAGCTTAAGCGTTTACGAGCAGTACTTC.